Here is one T cell receptor beta chain with its context. This clonotype was detected many times. Its antigen specificity is not known. No qualities accompany the bases; no much larger clone lies one base away. Libraries of naive CD8 T cells were generated from about 19,000 to 1,100,000 sorted cells, with 10%, 30% or 50% of the purified RNA used. On a BD FACSAria II, naive CD8 T cells were FACS-sorted as CD8+CD4-CCR7+CD45RA+ and collected into RLT Plus buffer. Roughly ten TCR copies' worth of Jurkat RNA were spiked into roughly 19,000-1,000,000 naive CD8 T cell samples to test detection sensitivity. CD8 T cells were enriched using RosetteSep CD8+ T Cell Enrichment Cocktail and Ficoll-Paque, and the enriched cells then underwent ACK red cell lysis. This sample was included in a study of molecular identifiers for immune sequencing clone quantification (dated by TCRdb to 2016 to 2019). Regarding the study in general: For a replicate experiment, RNA from roughly 20,000 or 100,000 naive CD8 T cells was divided into five aliquots, of which four were sequenced. The study was a methods study using CD8 T cells to benchmark molecular-identifier clustering-based TCR repertoire sequencing (MIDCIRS) and TCR RNA copy counting.

The study at large found these results: When barcode sub-clustering was omitted, TCR diversity was inflated by chimeric consensus sequences, with chimeras reaching as high as 47%. Clones above 20 RNA copies held over 99% of molecules in CMV-specific effector cells but under 1% in naive cells. The naive libraries included spiked-in Jurkat TCR RNA (roughly eleven copies' worth), and this Jurkat TCR RNA is not part of the donor repertoire. Highly expanded clone sizes could be underestimated if identical TCR molecules share a barcode. About 3 recovered TCR RNA copies per cell were obtained by modeling, versus around 9.8 by digital PCR, implying a capture efficiency of 25% to 35%. Even against a background of 750,000 to 1,000,000 naive CD8 T cells, spiked-in Jurkat TCR RNA amounting to a single cell's worth was reported to be detectable.

Library preparation used PCR. These reads were obtained on a NextSeq 500. Bulk TCR libraries were made following a previously described method, with the TCR primers given in Table S5. Purification of total RNA was performed with the Qiagen AllPrep DNA/RNA kit. Reads from multiple sequencing runs of the same library were pooled before analysis. Processing in the source paper ran as follows. Only reads with exact TCR constant sequence were kept, trimmed to 150 nt, and grouped by their 12-nt molecular barcodes. Reads in each barcode group were sub-clustered using a 15% Levenshtein threshold, and a quality-weighted consensus sequence was built for each RNA molecule. Non-functional sequences were filtered out, along with any lower-count sequence sitting one edit away from another sequence. On the basis of fitting two negative binomial distributions, barcode sub-clusters with fewer than 20% of the maximum read count were discarded. The raw public reads went through TCRdb reprocessing: fastp at Q25, MiXCR clone calling, in-frame beta chains kept. Entries are consolidated by CDR3 protein sequence, retaining the most common genes and DNA. These V and J calls are TCRdb output, not the study's own analysis. The sample profile shows 460,000 or so distinct CDR3 sequences; 25% of them were found once. Just over 0.75% of the sample rests with the top ten.

The source of this sequence is a human donor in good health. Some libraries in this study had Jurkat cell RNA spiked in. Source material: naive CD8+ T cells from blood, with Jurkat cell RNA spiked in. Taken with the paper, the label for cell subset or site translates to: FACS-sorted CD8+CD4-CCR7+CD45RA+ naive T cells.

The DNA is as follows: TGTGCCAGCAGTTACTCCGGGGCCTGGGAGGGTCAGTACTTC. This sequence encodes CASSYSGAWEGQYF. The rearrangement joined TRBV6-5 to TRBJ2-7; the central 7 bases match TRBD2. Here V drops 0 bases and J drops 10 bases, and the junction holds 9 bases not matched to any gene. CDR1 and CDR2 (MNHEY, SVGAGI) derive from the germline V gene. The CDR3 holds 14 amino acids from the cysteine to the phenylalanine. Only the CDR3 portion is preserved as DNA: 42 bases, with reading frame beginning at the first base.